This TCR beta chain was sequenced during a study of blood T cell repertoires in COVID-19. CDR3 length: 15 amino acids. Germline V gene lookup returns CDR1 MNHEY and CDR2 SMNVEV (reference sequence). V shed 0 bases and J shed 7 bases, with 12 bases lying between them. Study processing details: Estimates of nucleated cell counts were drawn from the amplification of reference gene primers. Clones were sequenced by immunoSEQ multiplex PCR, and TCRdb holds only the in-frame ones, with some missing. For V, J and clone size, that table is used; D and trimming come from the DNA. Among fewer than 200,000 clones listed, 85% to 95% were seen once.

The receptor's source is a woman between 50 and 59 years old with acute or convalescent COVID-19. The sample was peripheral blood. This chain joins TRBV27 and TRBJ1-4, with a possible D match to TRBD1 (6 bases). CDR3 sequence (DNA): TGTGCCAGCAGTTTATCCGCCAGGGGAAGTGAAAAACTGTTTTTT. Translation: CASSLSARGSEKLFF.